This entry describes one T cell receptor (beta chain). Its cognate antigen has yet to be identified. Per-base qualities were not stored, and no clone one base away is much larger. This sample was included in a study of T-cell memory formation after mild COVID-19 (TCRdb year 2021). In terms of the full investigation: TCR sequence clusters from the two donors were found to be largely donor specific. Longitudinal TCRalpha and TCRbeta repertoire sequencing tracked T-cell clones expanding and contracting after mild COVID-19 in a couple of donors. The cohort comprised two young, previously healthy adult volunteers, one female and one male. Study-wide conclusions, independent of this receptor: Only two mild cases were covered in the study, and larger cohorts including severe cases with pre-infection samples were considered necessary. Balanced CD4/CD8 phenotypes were observed for clones contracting from day 15 to 85, whereas a bias towards CD4+ was observed for a second wave of clones expanding from day 15 to 37. SARS-CoV-2 specificity of the second-wave clones peaking on day 37 was not confirmed. Some responding clones were detected in pre-infection memory, which suggested that pre-existing cross-reactive memory T cells had joined the SARS-CoV-2 response. Contracting CD4+ clones appeared mostly in the CM and EM memory subsets, whereas CD8+ clones were enriched in EMRA.

Sequencing was carried out with an Illumina NovaSeq 6000. TCRalpha and TCRbeta cDNA libraries were constructed by 5'RACE with constant-segment primers, with sample barcodes and unique molecular identifiers being introduced. Trizol reagent was used to extract RNA from every sample. Amplification of the libraries took two PCR steps, and the second step added a second sample barcode plus Illumina TruSeq adapters. Sequencing of libraries was performed on an Illumina NovaSeq with 2 x 150 bp paired-end reads. Under the source paper's analysis protocol: Reads were demultiplexed and collapsed into UMI-guided consensus sequences with migec v1.2.7. Using mixcr v2.1.11, the UMI consensuses were aligned to TRA and TRB V and J templates and assembled into clonotypes. A clonotype was counted as expanded or contracted only if both edgeR and NoisET called the change significant, with noise models trained on biological replicates. For edgeR calls, the cutoffs were a false discovery rate-adjusted p below 0.01 and a log2 fold-change threshold of 1. As an exploratory analysis of dynamics, max-normalized trajectories of the 1000 most abundant clonotypes were examined with PCA combined with hierarchical clustering. The CD4 or CD8 phenotype of responding clones was assigned using the separately sequenced CD4+ and CD8+ repertoires. The public sequencing data were trimmed at Q25 with fastp and processed into clonotypes with MiXCR by TCRdb, which kept only in-frame beta chains. Every distinct CDR3 protein forms one entry, paired with its most common genes and DNA. TCRdb, not the authors, supplied the V and J calls. The sample profile shows under 250,000 distinct CDR3 sequences; around 26% of them were found once. The ten largest clonotypes hold around 10% of the sample.

The germline V gene encodes CDR1 SGHTA and CDR2 FQGNSA. Here V drops 4 bases and J drops 3 bases, and the junction holds 9 bases not matched to any gene. There are 16 amino acids in the CDR3, from cysteine to phenylalanine inclusive. Only the CDR3 DNA stays, 48 bases, in frame from base 1. PBMCs were isolated by Ficoll-Paque density gradient centrifugation. The sequenced material came from PBMCs or a T cell subset sorted from them (not recorded which). Recombination linked TRBV7-2 to TRBJ1-3, and TRBD1 aligns with 7 junction nucleotides. This TCR derives from an adult woman who had mild COVID-19 (a few samples of this study predate the infection). The sample titles of this study are shuffled in the database, so cell type and time point are left out; the donor was told from shared clones. The sequence in DNA is TGTGCCAGCAGCTCCCAGGGGGAGGTCCTTGGAAACACCATATATTTT. Its amino acids are CASSSQGEVLGNTIYF.